The clone carrying this TCR beta chain was observed many times. Its specificity is unknown. The template was RNA from unsorted bulk tissue. More than 3 cm separated this lung sample from the edge of the tumor. A modified ARM-PCR protocol with three rounds of nested PCR amplified TCRbeta. TCRdb recomputed calls from the multiplex PCR reads with MiXCR, one row per CDR3 protein. The sample has over 100,000 distinct CDR3 sequences; 60% to 70% are singletons. These data come from a study of tumor and adjacent non-tumor tissue in lung cancer. For the study at large: Stage I to III disease affected over nine men and roughly five women aged about 31 to 80. About 4.2 million productive TCRbeta reads were obtained per sample on average. Points from the study as a whole: Shorter survival was associated with higher TCR diversity in tumors. Normal lung showed higher cumulative top 100 clone frequency than tumor.

Germline CDR1 and CDR2: MNHNS and SASEGT. The CDR3 spans 16 residues. The trim removed 0 bases at V and 6 bases at J, leaving 4 bases unmatched. The sample was distant non-tumor lung tissue. The chain has TRBV6-1 and TRBJ2-3; TRBD2 matches 12 bases. The receptor's source is a man in his fifties or sixties with non-small cell lung cancer. Here the CDR3 DNA reads TGTGCCAGCAGTGAAGCTCTAGCGGGGGGGGCGGATACGCAGTATTTT. The encoded protein is CASSEALAGGADTQYF.